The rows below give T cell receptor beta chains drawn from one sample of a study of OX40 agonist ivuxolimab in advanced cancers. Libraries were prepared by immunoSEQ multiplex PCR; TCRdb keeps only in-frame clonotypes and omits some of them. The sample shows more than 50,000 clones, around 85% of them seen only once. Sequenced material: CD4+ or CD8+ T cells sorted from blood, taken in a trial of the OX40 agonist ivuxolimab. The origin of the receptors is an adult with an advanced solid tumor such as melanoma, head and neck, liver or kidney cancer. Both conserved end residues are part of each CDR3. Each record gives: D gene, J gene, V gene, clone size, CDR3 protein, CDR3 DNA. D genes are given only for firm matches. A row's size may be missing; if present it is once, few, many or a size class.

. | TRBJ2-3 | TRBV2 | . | CASIGWKNRSTDTQYF | TGTGCCAGCATAGGGTGGAAGAACAGAAGCACAGATACGCAGTATTTT
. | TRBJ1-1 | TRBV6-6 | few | CASIDAQGGGTEAFF | TGTGCCAGCATCGACGCCCAGGGAGGAGGCACTGAAGCTTTCTTT
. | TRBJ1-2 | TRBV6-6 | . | CASSYTPSPLGYTF | TGTGCCAGCAGTTACACCCCGAGTCCCCTTGGCTACACCTTC
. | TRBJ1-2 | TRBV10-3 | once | CAISEEDPWPYGYTF | TGTGCCATCAGTGAGGAGGACCCCTGGCCCTATGGCTACACCTTC
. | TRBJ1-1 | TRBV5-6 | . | CASSLEGAGNTEAFF | TGTGCCAGCAGCTTGGAAGGGGCAGGGAACACTGAAGCTTTCTTT
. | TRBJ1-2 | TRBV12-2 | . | CALGKGGKANYGYTF | TGTGCATTGGGGAAGGGCGGGAAGGCTAACTATGGCTACACCTTC
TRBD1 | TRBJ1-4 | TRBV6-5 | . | CASSPGTGEEKLFF | TGTGCCAGCAGCCCCGGGACAGGGGAGGAAAAACTGTTTTTT
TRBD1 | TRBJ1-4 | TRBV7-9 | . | CASSLVGQGNEKLFF | TGTGCCAGCAGCTTAGTTGGACAGGGGAATGAAAAACTGTTTTTT
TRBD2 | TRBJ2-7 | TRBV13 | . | CASSRGDHSYEQYF | TGTGCCAGCAGCCGGGGGGACCACTCCTACGAGCAGTACTTC
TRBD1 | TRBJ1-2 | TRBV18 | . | CASSPRDRGNYGYTF | TGTGCCAGCTCACCACGGGACAGGGGTAACTATGGCTACACCTTC
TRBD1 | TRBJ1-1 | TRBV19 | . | CASSIGQGITEAFF | TGTGCCAGTAGTATTGGACAGGGAATTACTGAAGCTTTCTTT
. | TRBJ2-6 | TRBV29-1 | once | CSVEDGSSGANVLTF | TGCAGCGTTGAAGATGGCTCATCTGGGGCCAACGTCCTGACTTTC
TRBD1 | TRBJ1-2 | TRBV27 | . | CASTRRAGTGPYGYTF | TGTGCCAGCACCCGACGGGCCGGGACAGGGCCCTATGGCTACACCTTC
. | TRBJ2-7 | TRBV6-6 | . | CASTFEGGDYEQYF | TGTGCCAGCACCTTCGAGGGGGGGGACTACGAGCAGTACTTC
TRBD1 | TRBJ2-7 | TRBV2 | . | CASSDVRDRVAYEQYF | TGTGCCAGCAGTGACGTCCGGGACAGGGTAGCCTACGAGCAGTACTTC
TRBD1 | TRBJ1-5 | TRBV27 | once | CASSQQGAQPQHF | TGTGCCAGCAGTCAACAGGGGGCGCAGCCCCAGCATTTT
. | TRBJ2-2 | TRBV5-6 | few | CASRPTRTGELFF | TGTGCCAGCAGACCTACTAGGACCGGGGAGCTGTTTTTT
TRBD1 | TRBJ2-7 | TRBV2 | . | CASRDRGPEQYF | TGTGCCAGCAGGGACAGGGGCCCAGAGCAGTACTTC
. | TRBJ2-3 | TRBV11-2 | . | CASSLGVPSTDTQYF | TGTGCCAGCAGCTTAGGCGTCCCGTCCACAGATACGCAGTATTTT
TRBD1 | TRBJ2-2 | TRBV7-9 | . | CASSLSKGAPMYTGELFF | TGTGCCAGCAGCTTATCGAAGGGGGCCCCGATGTACACCGGGGAGCTGTTTTTT
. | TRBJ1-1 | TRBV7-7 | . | CASSLEDGTEAFF | TGTGCTAGCAGCTTGGAGGATGGGACTGAAGCTTTCTTT
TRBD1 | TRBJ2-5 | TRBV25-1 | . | CASSTGQGQETQYF | TGTGCCAGCAGTACAGGACAGGGCCAAGAGACCCAGTACTTC
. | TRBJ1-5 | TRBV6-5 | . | CASSLERNQPQHF | TGTGCCAGCAGTTTAGAGAGAAATCAGCCCCAGCATTTT
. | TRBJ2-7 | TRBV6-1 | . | CASSFTLYEQYF | TGTGCCAGCAGTTTTACACTCTACGAGCAGTACTTC
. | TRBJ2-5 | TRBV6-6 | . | CAAARETQYF | TGTGCCGCTGCTCGGGAGACCCAGTACTTC
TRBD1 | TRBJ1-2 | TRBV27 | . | CASSYGQGDNYGYTF | TGTGCCAGCAGTTACGGACAGGGGGATAACTATGGCTACACCTTC
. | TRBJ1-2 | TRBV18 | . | CASSPPMTPNYGYTF | TGTGCCAGCTCACCACCCATGACACCAAACTATGGCTACACCTTC
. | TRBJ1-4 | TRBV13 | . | CASSPLGGTGNEKLFF | TGTGCCAGCAGCCCCCTGGGGGGGACGGGTAATGAAAAACTGTTTTTT
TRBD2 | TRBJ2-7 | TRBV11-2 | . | CASSPLLGQGGTSGGTF | TGTGCCAGCAGCCCACTTTTAGGACAGGGAGGGACTAGCGGCGGCACCTTC
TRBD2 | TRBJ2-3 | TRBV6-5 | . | CASSYSMTSGADTQYF | TGTGCCAGCAGTTACTCGATGACTAGCGGTGCAGATACGCAGTATTTT
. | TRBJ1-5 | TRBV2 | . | CASSEPGAQPQHF | TGTGCCAGCAGTGAACCAGGGGCTCAGCCCCAGCATTTT
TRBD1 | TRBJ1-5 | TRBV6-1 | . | CASSDRQGGQPQHF | TGTGCCAGCAGTGACCGACAGGGGGGACAGCCCCAGCATTTT
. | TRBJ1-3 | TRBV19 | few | CASSIPVSGNTIYF | TGTGCCAGTAGTATTCCAGTCTCTGGAAACACCATATATTTT
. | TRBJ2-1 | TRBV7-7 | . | CASSLGTLIGDEQFF | TGTGCTAGCAGCTTAGGGACTCTCATCGGGGATGAGCAGTTCTTC
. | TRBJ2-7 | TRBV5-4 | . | CASSLEQGNDEQYF | TGTGCCAGCAGCTTGGAGCAGGGGAACGACGAGCAGTACTTC
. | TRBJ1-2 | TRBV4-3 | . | CASSQERGWGYTF | TGCGCCAGCAGCCAAGAAAGGGGCTGGGGCTACACCTTC
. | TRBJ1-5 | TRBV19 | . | CASSLTPYSNQPQHF | TGTGCCAGTAGCCTGACACCCTATAGCAATCAGCCCCAGCATTTT
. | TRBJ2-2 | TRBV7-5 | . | CARRLAITGVPGELFF | TGTGCCAGAAGACTGGCCATTACAGGGGTCCCCGGGGAGCTGTTTTTT
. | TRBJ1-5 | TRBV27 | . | CASSLSVLRGSNQPQHF | TGTGCCAGCAGTTTATCTGTTCTGAGGGGTAGCAATCAGCCCCAGCATTTT
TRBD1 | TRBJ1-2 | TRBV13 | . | CASSLWDSQAGGYTF | TGTGCCAGCAGCTTATGGGACAGCCAGGCGGGGGGCTACACCTTC
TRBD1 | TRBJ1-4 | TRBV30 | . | CAWLQTGAGEKLFF | TGTGCCTGGCTACAAACAGGGGCGGGGGAAAAACTGTTTTTT
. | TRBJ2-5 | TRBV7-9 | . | CASSLVLQGQETQYF | TGTGCCAGCAGCTTAGTCTTGCAGGGACAAGAGACCCAGTACTTC
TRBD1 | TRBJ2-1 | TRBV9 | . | CASSVVGQAKAGEQFF | TGTGCCAGCAGCGTAGTCGGACAGGCGAAGGCTGGTGAGCAGTTCTTC
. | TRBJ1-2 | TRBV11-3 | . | CASSFPQEGRVGDGYTF | TGTGCCAGCAGCTTTCCCCAAGAGGGCAGGGTCGGGGATGGCTACACCTTC
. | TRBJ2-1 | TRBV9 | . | CASSIQGVSYNEQFF | TGTGCCAGCAGCATCCAGGGAGTCTCCTACAATGAGCAGTTCTTC
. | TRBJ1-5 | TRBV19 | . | CASSIDKGAGQPQHF | TGTGCCAGTAGTATAGACAAGGGCGCGGGTCAGCCCCAGCATTTT
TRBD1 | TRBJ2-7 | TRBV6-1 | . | CASSEWDRGRDEQYF | TGTGCCAGCAGTGAATGGGACAGGGGGCGGGACGAGCAGTACTTC
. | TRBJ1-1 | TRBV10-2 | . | CASSEPRGETNTEAFF | TGCGCCAGCAGTGAGCCTCGTGGGGAAACGAACACTGAAGCTTTCTTT